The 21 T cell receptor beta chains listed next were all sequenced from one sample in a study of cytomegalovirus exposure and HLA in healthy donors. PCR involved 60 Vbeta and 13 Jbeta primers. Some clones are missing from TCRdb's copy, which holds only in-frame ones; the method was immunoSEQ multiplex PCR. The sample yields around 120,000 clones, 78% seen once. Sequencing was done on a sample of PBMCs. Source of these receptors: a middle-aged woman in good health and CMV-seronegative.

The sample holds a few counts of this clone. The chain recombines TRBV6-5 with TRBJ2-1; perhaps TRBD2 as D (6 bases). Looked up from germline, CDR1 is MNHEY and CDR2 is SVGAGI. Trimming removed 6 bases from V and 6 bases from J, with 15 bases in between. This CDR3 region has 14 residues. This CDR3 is CASSSLRGGNEQFF. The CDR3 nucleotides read TGTGCCAGCAGCTCCCTTCGGGGAGGCAATGAGCAGTTCTTC.

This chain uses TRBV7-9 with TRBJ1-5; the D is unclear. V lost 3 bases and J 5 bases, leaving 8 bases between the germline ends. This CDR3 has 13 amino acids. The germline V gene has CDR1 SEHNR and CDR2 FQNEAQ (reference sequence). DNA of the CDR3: TGTGCCAGCAGCTTGGGAGTGGATCAGCCCCAGCATTTT. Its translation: CASSLGVDQPQHF.

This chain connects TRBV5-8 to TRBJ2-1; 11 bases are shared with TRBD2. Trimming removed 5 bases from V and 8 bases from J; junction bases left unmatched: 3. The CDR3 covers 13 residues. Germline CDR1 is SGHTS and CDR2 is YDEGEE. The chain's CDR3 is CASSTSGSYEQFF. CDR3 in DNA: TGTGCCAGCAGTACTAGCGGGAGCTATGAGCAGTTCTTC.

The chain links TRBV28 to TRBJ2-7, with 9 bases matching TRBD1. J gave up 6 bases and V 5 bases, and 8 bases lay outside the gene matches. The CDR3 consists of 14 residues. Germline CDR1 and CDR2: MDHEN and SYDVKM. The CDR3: CASSRLDRGGEQYF. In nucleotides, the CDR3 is TGTGCCAGCAGTCGCCTAGACAGGGGGGGCGAGCAGTACTTC.

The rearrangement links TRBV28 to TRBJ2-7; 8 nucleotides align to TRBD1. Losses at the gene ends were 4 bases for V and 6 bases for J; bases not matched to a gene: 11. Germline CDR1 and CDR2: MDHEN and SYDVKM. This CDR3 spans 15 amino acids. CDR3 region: CASSSGQGGGSEQYF. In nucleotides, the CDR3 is TGTGCCAGCAGTTCAGGACAGGGTGGAGGATCCGAGCAGTACTTC.

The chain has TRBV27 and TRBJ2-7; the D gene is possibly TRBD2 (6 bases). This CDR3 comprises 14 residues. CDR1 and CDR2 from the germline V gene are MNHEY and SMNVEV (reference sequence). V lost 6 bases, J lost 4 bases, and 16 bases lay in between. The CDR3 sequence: CASRATGGRYEQYF. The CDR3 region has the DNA TGTGCCAGCAGAGCGACCGGGGGAAGGTACGAGCAGTACTTC.

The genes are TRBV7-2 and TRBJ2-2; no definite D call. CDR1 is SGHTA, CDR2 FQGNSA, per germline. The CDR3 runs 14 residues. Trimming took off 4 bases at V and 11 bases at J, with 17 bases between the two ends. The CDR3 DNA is TGTGCCAGCAGCTCGCATCCGTCGAGGAGCGAGCTGTTTTTT. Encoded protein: CASSSHPSRSELFF.

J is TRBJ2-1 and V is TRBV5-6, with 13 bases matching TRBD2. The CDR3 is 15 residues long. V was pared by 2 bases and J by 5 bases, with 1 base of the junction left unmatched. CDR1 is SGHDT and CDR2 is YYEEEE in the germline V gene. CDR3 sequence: CASSFGTSGNNEQFF. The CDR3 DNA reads TGTGCCAGCAGCTTCGGGACTAGCGGGAACAATGAGCAGTTCTTC.

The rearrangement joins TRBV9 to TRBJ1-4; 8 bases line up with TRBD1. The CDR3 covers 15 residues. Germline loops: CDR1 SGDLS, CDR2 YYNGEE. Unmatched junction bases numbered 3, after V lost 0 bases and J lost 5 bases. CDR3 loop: CASSVGTGTNEKLFF. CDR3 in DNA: TGTGCCAGCAGCGTAGGGACAGGGACGAATGAAAAACTGTTTTTT.

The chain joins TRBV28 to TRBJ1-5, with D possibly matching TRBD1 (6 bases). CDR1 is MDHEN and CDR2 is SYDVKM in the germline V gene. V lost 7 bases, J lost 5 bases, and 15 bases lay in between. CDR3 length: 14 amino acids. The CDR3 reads CASTPGVGYQPQHF. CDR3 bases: TGTGCCAGCACCCCAGGGGTAGGTTATCAGCCCCAGCATTTT.

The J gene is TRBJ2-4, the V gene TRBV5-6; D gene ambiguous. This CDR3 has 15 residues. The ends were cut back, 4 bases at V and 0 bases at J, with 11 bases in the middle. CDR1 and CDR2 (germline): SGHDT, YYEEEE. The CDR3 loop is CASSRPATAKNIQYF. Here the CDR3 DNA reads TGTGCCAGCAGCCGTCCAGCGACAGCCAAAAACATTCAGTACTTC.

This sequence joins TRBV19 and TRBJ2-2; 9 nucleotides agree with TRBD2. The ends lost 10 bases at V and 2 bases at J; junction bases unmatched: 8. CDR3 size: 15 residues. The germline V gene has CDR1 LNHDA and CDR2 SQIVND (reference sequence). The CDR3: CANDRLAANTGELFF. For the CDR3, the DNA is TGTGCCAACGATAGACTAGCGGCTAACACCGGGGAGCTGTTTTTT.

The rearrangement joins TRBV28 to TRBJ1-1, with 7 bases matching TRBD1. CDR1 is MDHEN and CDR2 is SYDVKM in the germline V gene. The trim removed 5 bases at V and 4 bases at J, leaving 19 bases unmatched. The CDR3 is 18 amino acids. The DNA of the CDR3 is TGTGCCAGCAGTCGCACGGAAACAGGGGCCTTTGGTCGCACTGAAGCTTTCTTT. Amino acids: CASSRTETGAFGRTEAFF.

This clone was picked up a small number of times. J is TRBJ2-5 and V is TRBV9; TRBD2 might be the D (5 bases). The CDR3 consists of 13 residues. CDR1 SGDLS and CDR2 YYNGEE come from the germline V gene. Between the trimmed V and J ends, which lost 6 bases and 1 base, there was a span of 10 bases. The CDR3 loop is CASNRGPQETQYF. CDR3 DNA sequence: TGTGCCAGCAATAGAGGGCCCCAAGAGACCCAGTACTTC. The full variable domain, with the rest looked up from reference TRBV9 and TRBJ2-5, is DSGVTQTPKHLITATGQRVTLRCSPRSGDLSVYWYQQSLDQGLQFLIQYYNGEERAKGNILERFSAQQFPDLHSELNLSSLELGDSALYFCASNRGPQETQYFGPGTRLLVL.

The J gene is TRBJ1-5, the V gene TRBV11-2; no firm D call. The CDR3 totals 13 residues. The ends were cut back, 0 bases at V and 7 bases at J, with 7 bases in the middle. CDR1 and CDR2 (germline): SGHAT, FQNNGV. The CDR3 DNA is TGTGCCAGCAGCTTAGACCGCGGACAGCCCCAGCATTTT. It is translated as CASSLDRGQPQHF.

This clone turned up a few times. CDR3 DNA: TGTGCCAGCAGCTGGGGACAGGGAAATCAAGAGACCCAGTACTTC. Its translation: CASSWGQGNQETQYF. The rearrangement joins TRBV5-6 to TRBJ2-5; 9 bases agree with TRBD1. Germline V gives CDR1 SGHDT, CDR2 YYEEEE. The CDR3 length is 15 residues. V dropped 3 bases and J dropped 2; count of bases not matched to a gene: 5.

The CDR3, as DNA: TGTGCCATCAGTGACGTGTCTAGCGGGAGTACAGATACGCAGTATTTT. It encodes CAISDVSSGSTDTQYF. The genes are TRBV10-3 and TRBJ2-3; 10 nucleotides line up with TRBD2. CDR3 length: 16 amino acids. V lost 3 bases and J lost 3; bases outside the gene matches: 6. Germline assignment: CDR1 ENHRY and CDR2 SYGVKD.

CDR3 protein: CASSPEEGSYNSPLHF. The CDR3 nucleotides read TGTGCCAGCAGCCCCGAGGAGGGATCCTATAATTCACCCCTCCACTTT. The chain links TRBV5-8 to TRBJ1-6; no reliable D call. The V gene lost 4 bases and the J gene lost 1 base, with 12 bases spanning the gap. Germline loops: CDR1 SGHTS, CDR2 YDEGEE. The CDR3 sequence is 16 residues long.

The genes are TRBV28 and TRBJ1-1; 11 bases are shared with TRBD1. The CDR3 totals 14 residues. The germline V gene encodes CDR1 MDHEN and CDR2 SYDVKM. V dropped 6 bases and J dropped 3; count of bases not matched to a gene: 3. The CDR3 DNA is TGTGCCAGCAGGTCGGGACAGGGGGACACTGAAGCTTTCTTT. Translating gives CASRSGQGDTEAFF.

DNA for the CDR3: TGTGCCAGCAGTGAAAAATCGACAGGTAGTGAAAAACTGTTTTTT. This codes for CASSEKSTGSEKLFF. The chain combines TRBV6-1 with TRBJ1-4; D may be TRBD1 (6 bases). This CDR3 has 15 amino acids. Per germline, CDR1 MNHNS and CDR2 SASEGT. Trimming pared 2 bases from V and 7 bases from J, leaving 14 bases between.

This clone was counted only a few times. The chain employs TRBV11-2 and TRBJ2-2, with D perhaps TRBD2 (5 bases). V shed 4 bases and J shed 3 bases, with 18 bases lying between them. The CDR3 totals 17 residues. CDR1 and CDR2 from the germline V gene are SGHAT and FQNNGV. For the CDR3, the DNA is TGTGCCAGCAGCTCCTATTCTTGGGAGATTGACACCGGGGAGCTGTTTTTT. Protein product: CASSSYSWEIDTGELFF.